This record concerns one T cell receptor beta chain sequence. Its antigen has not been determined. Nothing much larger sits one base from this clone, and base qualities are not available. Sequencing was performed on an Illumina HiSeq 1500. TCRdb redid the processing of the public reads, applying fastp at Q25 and MiXCR, and retained in-frame beta chains. Merged by CDR3 protein, the rows form single entries marked with the most common genes and DNA. The sample table shows approximately 770,000 distinct CDR3 sequences, and about 27% are seen once. About 12% of the sample belongs to the ten largest clones. V gives up 3 bases and J gives up 3 bases, and the segment between their germline ends measures 11 bases. Taken from cysteine to phenylalanine, the CDR3 has 14 residues. This entry keeps only the CDR3 DNA: 42 bases, framed from base 1. Looking up the germline V gene yields CDR1 SQVTM and CDR2 ANQGSEA.

The data were obtained in a study of T cell repertoires in cytomegalovirus infection (dated by TCRdb to about 2019). For the wider study: The peptide stimulations were aimed at well-studied HLA-B-restricted epitopes as well as recently identified HLA-C-restricted CMV epitopes, whose presentation resists viral immunomodulation. Because public TCR beta signatures pointed to carriage of CMV infection together with the matching HLA type, the HLA type of each donor mattered for the analysis. Overall study results and their limits: In both this cohort and an independent cohort of some 380 donors, the cumulative frequency of public TCR beta family members distinguished carriers of CMV infection plus the relevant HLA type. In the ex vivo response, HLA-C-restricted CMV-specific TCR beta clonotypes were dominant, and in two of eight donors the single most frequent clonotype came from this HLA-C-restricted group.

The intended sense of this specimen's treatment or condition label: in vitro stimulation with specific CMV peptide epitopes to enrich CMV-specific T cells. Rearrangement joined TRBV29-1 to TRBJ2-2; the D segment cannot be called with confidence. The source material was cultured CD8+ T cells from PBMCs, sampled from culture after CMV antigen stimulation. The origin of this receptor is a human donor in good health (CMV status not recorded). Some clones in this sample may be carry-over from other donors' samples. The CDR3 sequence is CSVDRSADTGELFF. The DNA sequence follows: TGCAGCGTTGACAGGTCGGCAGACACCGGGGAGCTGTTTTTT.